The clone carrying this T cell receptor beta chain was counted only a few times. What it binds is unknown. The sample originates from a study of response to subunit inactivated influenza vaccine. Points from the study as a whole: That few new T cells are recruited by each seasonal influenza vaccination was the authors' suggestion.

TCRdb reanalysed the RT-PCR reads using MiXCR and keeps one entry per CDR3 protein. Among a few hundred thousand distinct CDR3 sequences, 20% to 25% were seen once, and the ten largest hold 10%. The V gene's germline CDR1 is SEHNR and CDR2 FQNEAQ (reference sequence). V dropped 6 bases and J dropped 3; count of bases not matched to a gene: 6. The CDR3 totals 16 residues. The sample here was PBMCs from blood, taken around 22 months after vaccination. This receptor was identified in a man aged 50 to 69 who received an inactivated influenza vaccine. The chain recombines TRBV7-9 with TRBJ2-2, with 11 positions matching TRBD2. The CDR3 sequence is CASRQPGLADTGELFF. CDR3 nucleotide sequence: TGTGCCAGCAGACAACCGGGACTAGCGGACACCGGGGAGCTGTTTTTT.